This T cell receptor (beta chain) originates from a study of T cell responses to AZD1222 COVID-19 vaccine. Notes on the study in general: Unmutated variant regions are reportedly the target of nearly half of TCRs that are spike-specific. Clonal diversity was possibly underestimated, and white British individuals and females predominated among donors. Rises in breadth and depth of Spike-specific TCRs came after two AZD1222 doses. Repertoire sampling happened only post peak T cell response.

Data came from immunoSEQ multiplex PCR; TCRdb stores just in-frame clones and leaves some out. The sample holds about 120,000 clones; about 85% are singletons and the top ten take approximately 6.6%. About this clone: As yet, its antigen is unknown.

The material was peripheral blood, obtained on day 0 of AZD1222 vaccination. This sequence was found in an adult in good health.

DNA of the CDR3: TGTGCCAGCAGCAGCACGGGACAGAACCTTGATGGCTACACCTTC. Translated, it gives CASSSTGQNLDGYTF. The gene calls are TRBV5-5 and TRBJ1-2, with 7 nucleotides matching TRBD1. V dropped 4 bases and J dropped 6; count of bases not matched to a gene: 12. From germline, CDR1 is SGHKS and CDR2 YYEKEE (reference sequence). CDR3 length: 15 amino acids.